This TCR beta chain stems from a study of cytomegalovirus exposure and HLA in healthy donors. Study overall: The Caucasian-associated ancestry cluster contained 65% to 85% of the approximately 400 genotyped donors.

The PCR was carried out with 60 Vbeta primers and 13 Jbeta primers. The repertoire was sequenced with immunoSEQ multiplex PCR; TCRdb's copy has only in-frame clones and lacks some. This sample has more than 60,000 clones; 84% occur once, and the top ten carry 18%. The CDR3 spans 14 residues. Trimming cost V 4 bases and J 8 bases; bases outside gene matches: 10. Germline CDR1 reads SGHRS; CDR2 reads YFSETQ. This TCR was recovered from a man aged 70 or older in good health and CMV-seropositive. The sample consisted of PBMCs. V and J are TRBV5-1 and TRBJ1-2, with TRBD1 identical over 8 bases. CDR3 amino acids: CASSNLDREGGYTF. The CDR3, as DNA: TGCGCCAGCAGCAACCTGGACAGGGAAGGGGGCTACACCTTC.